Shown below are 11 T cell receptor beta chains from a single sample sequenced in a study of tumor T cells in aggressive B-cell lymphoma. Produced via immunoSEQ multiplex PCR; TCRdb's table is partial and in-frame only. Found here are around 2,200 clones, roughly 86% of them singletons; the top ten hold roughly 9.6%. The sample consisted of tumor tissue. The receptors shown here come from an adult with diffuse large B cell lymphoma.

This rearrangement joins TRBV23-1 to TRBJ1-5, with a possible D match to TRBD1 (5 bases). TRBV23-1 is known as an ORF, though its function is uncertain. The CDR3 consists of 13 residues. The V end lost 7 bases, the J end lost 7 bases, and 14 bases lay between the germline ends. CDR3 nucleotide sequence: TGCGCCAGCATTATAAGGGGTCGCCAGCCCCAGCATTTT. Protein: CASIIRGRQPQHF.

V is TRBV19 and J is TRBJ2-7; 8 bases fit TRBD2. With V trimmed by 3 bases and J by 3 bases, 1 base remained unmatched. CDR3 length: 13 residues. Germline CDR1 and CDR2: LNHDA and SQIVND (reference sequence). The DNA for the CDR3 is TGTGCCAGTAGTATCGGGGGGGGCTACGAGCAGTACTTC. Residues: CASSIGGGYEQYF.

The gene calls are TRBV5-1 and TRBJ2-3; 8 bases align to TRBD2. The CDR3 has 18 residues. Germline assignment: CDR1 SGHRS and CDR2 YFSETQ. V shed 0 bases and J 2 bases; nucleotides not matched to a gene: 11. The DNA for the CDR3 is TGCGCCAGCAGCTTGGCCCCTCGGGTAGCGGGGCCCACAGATACGCAGTATTTT. This sequence encodes CASSLAPRVAGPTDTQYF.

This chain joins TRBV4-3 and TRBJ2-1; 7 bases map to TRBD2. After removal of 2 bases from V and 9 bases from J, the junction contained 13 bases not matched to a gene. The germline V gene has CDR1 LGHNA and CDR2 YSLEER. The CDR3 loop spans 16 amino acids. The CDR3 DNA reads as TGCGCCAGCAGCCAAAGATTGGCTAGCGGTGCCGGTGAGCAGTTCTTC. This codes for CASSQRLASGAGEQFF.

The V gene is TRBV11-2, the J gene TRBJ2-1; 8 positions match TRBD2. CDR3 length: 13 amino acids. The ends lost 0 bases at V and 10 bases at J; junction bases unmatched: 2. Germline V gene data show CDR1 as SGHAT and CDR2 as FQNNGV. CDR3 sequence reads: CASSLEASGEQFF. As DNA, the CDR3 is TGTGCCAGCAGCTTAGAGGCTAGCGGGGAGCAGTTCTTC. The full variable domain, in which reference TRBV11-2 and TRBJ2-1 provide the parts outside the CDR3, is EAGVAQSPRYKIIEKRQSVAFWCNPISGHATLYWYQQILGQGPKLLIQFQNNGVVDDSQLPKDRFSAERLKGVDSTLKIQPAKLEDSAVYLCASSLEASGEQFFGPGTRLTVL.

The V gene is TRBV7-9, the J gene TRBJ2-4; 7 nucleotides align to TRBD1. CDR1 SEHNR and CDR2 FQNEAQ come from the germline V gene (reference sequence). This CDR3 has 15 residues. V shed 7 bases and J 0 bases; nucleotides not matched to a gene: 6. CDR3 sequence (DNA): TGTGCCAGCACCACGACAGGGATAGCCAAAAACATTCAGTACTTC. Translated: CASTTTGIAKNIQYF.

This clone has only one observation. V usage is TRBV7-2 and J usage is TRBJ2-6, with TRBD2 as a possible D gene (5 bases). Between the trimmed V and J ends, which lost 2 bases and 1 base, there was a span of 9 bases. The CDR3 contains 16 residues. The germline gives CDR1 SGHTA, CDR2 FQGNSA. Here the CDR3 DNA reads TGTGCCAGCAGCTTACGGGCGGGTTCTGGGGCCAACGTCCTGACTTTC. Its translation: CASSLRAGSGANVLTF.

V usage is TRBV7-9 and J usage is TRBJ1-6, with D possibly TRBD1 on 6 matching bases. The CDR3 is made up of 17 amino acids. Trimming stripped 1 base from V and 6 bases from J, with 16 bases between. The germline CDR1 and CDR2 sequences are SEHNR and FQNEAQ (reference sequence). CDR3 nucleotides: TGTGCCAGCAGCTTAGTCCTAATTACAGGGAGTAATTCACCCCTCCACTTT. Its translation: CASSLVLITGSNSPLHF.

J is TRBJ1-4 and V is TRBV5-6; tentatively, D is TRBD1 (5 bases). This CDR3 comprises 14 residues. Trimming left V 0 bases short and J 6 bases short, with 9 bases between. CDR1 is SGHDT, CDR2 YYEEEE, per germline. CDR3 sequence: CASSLAGGDEKLFF. The DNA for the CDR3 is TGTGCCAGCAGCTTGGCCGGGGGGGATGAAAAACTGTTTTTT.

This chain joins TRBV28 and TRBJ2-5; tentative D call: TRBD2 (5 bases). With 3 bases removed from V and 2 bases from J, the gap between germline ends came to 13 bases. CDR3 length: 15 amino acids. Germline lookup yields CDR1 MDHEN and CDR2 SYDVKM. The CDR3 spells CASSFLAKLQETQYF. CDR3 DNA: TGTGCCAGCAGTTTCCTAGCAAAACTTCAAGAGACCCAGTACTTC. Full variable domain (remainder filled in from reference TRBV28 and TRBJ2-5): DVKVTQSSRYLVKRTGEKVFLECVQDMDHENMFWYRQDPGLGLRLIYFSYDVKMKEKGDIPEGYSVSREKKERFSLILESASTNQTSMYLCASSFLAKLQETQYFGPGTRLLVL.

On this clone: The junction differs from germline at one of its ends, possibly a read error. The genes are TRBV27 and TRBJ2-1; 8 nucleotides align to TRBD2. This CDR3 spans 13 amino acids. Germline V gene sequence: CDR1 MNHEY, CDR2 SMNVEV (reference sequence). The CDR3 bases are TGTGCCAGCAGTGTGGTTGTAGCGGGGTATATGGTCTTC. Its translation: CASSVVVAGYMVF.